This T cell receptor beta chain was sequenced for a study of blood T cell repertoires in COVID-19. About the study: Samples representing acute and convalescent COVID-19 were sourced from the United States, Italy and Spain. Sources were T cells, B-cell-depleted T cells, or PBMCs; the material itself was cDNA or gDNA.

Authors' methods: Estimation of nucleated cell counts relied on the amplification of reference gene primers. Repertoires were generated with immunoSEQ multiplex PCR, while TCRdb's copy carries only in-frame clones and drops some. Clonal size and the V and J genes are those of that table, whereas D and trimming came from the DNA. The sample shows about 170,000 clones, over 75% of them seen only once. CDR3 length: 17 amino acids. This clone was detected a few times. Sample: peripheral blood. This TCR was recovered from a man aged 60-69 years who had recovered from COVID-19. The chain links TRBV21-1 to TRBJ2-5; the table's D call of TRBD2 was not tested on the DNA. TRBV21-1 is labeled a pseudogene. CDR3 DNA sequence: TGTGCCAGCAGCAAATTTCGACCGATCCTAGCGGCGGAGACCCAGTACTTC. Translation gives CASSKFRPILAAETQYF.